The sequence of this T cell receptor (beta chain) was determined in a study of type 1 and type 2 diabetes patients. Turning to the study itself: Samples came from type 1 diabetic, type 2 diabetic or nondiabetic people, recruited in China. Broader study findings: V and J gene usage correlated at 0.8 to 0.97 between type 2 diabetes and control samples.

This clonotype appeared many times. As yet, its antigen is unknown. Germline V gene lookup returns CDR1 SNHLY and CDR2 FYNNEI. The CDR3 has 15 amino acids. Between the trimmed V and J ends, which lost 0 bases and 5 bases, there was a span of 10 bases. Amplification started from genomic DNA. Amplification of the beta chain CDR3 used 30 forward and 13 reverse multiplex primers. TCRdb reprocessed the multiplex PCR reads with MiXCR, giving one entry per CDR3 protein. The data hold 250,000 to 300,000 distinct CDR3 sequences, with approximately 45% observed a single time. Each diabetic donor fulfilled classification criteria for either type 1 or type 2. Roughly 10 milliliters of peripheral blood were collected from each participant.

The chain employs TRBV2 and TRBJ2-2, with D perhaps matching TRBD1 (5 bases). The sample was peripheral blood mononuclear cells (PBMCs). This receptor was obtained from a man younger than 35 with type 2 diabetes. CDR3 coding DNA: TGTGCCAGCAGTGAAGCGAGCAGGGTGACCGGGGAGCTGTTTTTT. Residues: CASSEASRVTGELFF. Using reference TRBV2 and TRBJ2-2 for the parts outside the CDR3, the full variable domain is EPEVTQTPSHQVTQMGQEVILRCVPISNHLYFYWYRQILGQKVEFLVSFYNNEISEKSEIFDDQFSVERPDGSNFTLKIRSTKLEDSAMYFCASSEASRVTGELFFGEGSRLTVL.